Listed here are 23 T cell receptor beta chains from one sample, sequenced in a study of PD-L1 blockade in urothelial cancer. The table came from immunoSEQ multiplex PCR; TCRdb's copy has only in-frame clones and leaves some out. The sample has about 40,000 clones; approximately 80% are singletons. The material was PBMCs, obtained around atezolizumab (anti-PD-L1) treatment. These receptors were collected from a man in his sixties with urothelial cancer.

The chain's CDR3 is CASSRELGGAEAFF. The DNA for the CDR3 is TGTGCCAGTAGTAGAGAACTGGGTGGAGCTGAAGCTTTCTTT. This chain joins TRBV19 and TRBJ1-1; the D is unclear. V lost 4 bases and J lost 6, with 15 bases in between. Germline V gene data show CDR1 as LNHDA and CDR2 as SQIVND (reference sequence). The CDR3 is 14 amino acids.

The DNA of the CDR3 is TGTGCCAGCCCCCCTGGACAGGGTGTTGGCAATCAGCCCCAGCATTTT. Its protein is CASPPGQGVGNQPQHF. The chain recombines TRBV28 with TRBJ1-5, with 8 bases matching TRBD1. Germline V CDR1 and CDR2: MDHEN, SYDVKM. V shed 8 bases and J 2 bases; nucleotides not matched to a gene: 11. The CDR3 has 16 residues.

The chain links TRBV15 to TRBJ1-6; possibly TRBD1 for D (5 bases). Trimming cost V 0 bases and J 9 bases, with 15 bases left between them. The germline CDR1 and CDR2 sequences are LNHNV and YYDKDF (reference sequence). The CDR3 loop spans 16 amino acids. The CDR3 DNA reads TGTGCCACCAGCAGAGATCTAAACAGGTCGGGTTCACCCCTCCACTTT. Protein sequence: CATSRDLNRSGSPLHF.

This chain uses TRBV28 with TRBJ1-4, with TRBD1 identical over 8 bases. Trimming cost V 9 bases and J 6 bases; bases outside gene matches: 9. This CDR3 comprises 14 residues. Germline V CDR1 and CDR2: MDHEN, SYDVKM. The CDR3 region has the DNA TGTGCCAGTCAACCCCCAGGGGGCGATGAAAAACTGTTTTTT. Translation gives CASQPPGGDEKLFF.

The V and J genes are TRBV19 and TRBJ2-3; possible D gene TRBD1, 6 bases. The V gene lost 9 bases and the J gene lost 3 bases, with 16 bases spanning the gap. This CDR3 comprises 14 residues. The germline CDR1 and CDR2 sequences are LNHDA and SQIVND (reference sequence). The CDR3 is CASKPPGQTDTQYF. CDR3 coding DNA: TGTGCCAGCAAACCTCCCGGACAGACAGATACGCAGTATTTT.

The chain uses TRBV11-2 and TRBJ1-5, with TRBD1 as a possible D gene (5 bases). Germline values: CDR1 SGHAT, CDR2 FQNNGV. This CDR3 region has 13 residues. V gave up 5 bases and J gave up 3 bases, with 8 bases separating them. CDR3 amino acids: CASSQGSNQPQHF. CDR3 DNA sequence: TGTGCCAGCAGCCAGGGATCCAATCAGCCCCAGCATTTT.

This clone was observed a handful of times. This chain uses TRBV7-6 with TRBJ1-2; a weak D match, TRBD1 (5 bases). The CDR3 covers 15 residues. V was clipped by 4 bases and J by 7 bases, with 19 bases between them. The germline CDR1 and CDR2 sequences are SGHVS and FNYEAQ. The CDR3 DNA sequence: TGTGCCAGCAGCTCCCTCAGGGCGGGGGACGGTGGCTACACCTTC. The encoded protein is CASSSLRAGDGGYTF.

The table lists this clone with a few counts. V and J are TRBV15 and TRBJ1-1; D uncertain. The CDR3 contains 16 residues. Trimming took 0 bases from V and 1 from J, leaving 12 bases between them. Looked up from germline, CDR1 is LNHNV and CDR2 is YYDKDF (reference sequence). The CDR3 loop is CATSRDAVGGNTEAFF. For the CDR3, the DNA is TGTGCCACCAGCAGAGATGCGGTAGGCGGGAACACTGAAGCTTTCTTT.

The chain carries TRBV18 and TRBJ1-1, with TRBD1 identical over 9 bases. J was trimmed by 0 bases and V by 6 bases; bases with no gene match: 8. The CDR3 contains 16 residues. Per the germline V gene, CDR1 is KGHSH and CDR2 is LQKENI. CDR3 loop: CASSLQGQGMNTEAFF. DNA of the CDR3: TGTGCCAGCTCTCTGCAGGGACAGGGCATGAACACTGAAGCTTTCTTT.

In this sample, this clone turned up a few times. CDR3 region: CASQDRGLGGYTF. CDR3 nucleotides: TGTGCCAGCCAGGACAGGGGACTGGGTGGCTACACCTTC. The chain is built from TRBV19 and TRBJ1-2; 9 nucleotides line up with TRBD1. V lost 9 bases and J lost 7; bases outside the gene matches: 9. This CDR3 region has 13 residues. The V gene's germline CDR1 is LNHDA and CDR2 SQIVND (reference sequence).

This chain connects TRBV21-1 to TRBJ2-3; the table's TRBD2 call for D was not verified on the DNA. TRBV21-1 constitutes a pseudogene. CDR3 length: 15 residues. CDR3 loop: CASSKGRTSEDTQYF. The DNA for the CDR3 is TGTGCCAGCAGCAAAGGGAGGACTAGCGAAGATACGCAGTATTTT.

The V and J genes are TRBV5-6 and TRBJ1-2, with D tentatively TRBD1 (5 bases). This CDR3 is built from 15 residues. Germline V gives CDR1 SGHDT, CDR2 YYEEEE. Deletions cut 4 bases from V and 6 bases from J, with 19 bases between. CDR3 sequence (DNA): TGTGCCAGCAGCCCCATAGGGGCTATGATCGATGGCTACACCTTC. Encoded protein: CASSPIGAMIDGYTF.

The rearrangement uses TRBV6-1 and TRBJ2-7; D is perhaps TRBD1 (5 bases). The CDR3 runs to 15 residues. The V and J ends lost 2 bases and 2 bases respectively, with 13 bases between them. Germline-derived CDR1 and CDR2 are MNHNS and SASEGT. CDR3 residues: CASSEPGWGTYEQYF. The CDR3 coding sequence is TGTGCCAGCAGTGAACCAGGGTGGGGAACCTACGAGCAGTACTTC.

This clone was recorded a few times. This chain uses TRBV19 with TRBJ2-5, with 7 positions matching TRBD1. The V gene end was trimmed by 5 bases and the J gene end by 5 bases; junction bases not matched to a gene: 11. In germline, CDR1 is LNHDA, CDR2 SQIVND (reference sequence). The CDR3 spans 15 residues. CDR3 sequence (DNA): TGTGCCAGTAGTCCTAGAAACAGGGGTTTGGAGACCCAGTACTTC. Translated: CASSPRNRGLETQYF.

The V gene is TRBV7-9, the J gene TRBJ2-5; perhaps TRBD1 as D (6 bases). CDR3 size: 14 residues. Trimming shortened V by 5 bases and J by 1 base, and 11 bases separated the two germline ends. Germline V gene lookup returns CDR1 SEHNR and CDR2 FQNEAQ (reference sequence). The chain's CDR3 is CASSTTGIQETQYF. CDR3 nucleotide sequence: TGTGCCAGCAGCACAACAGGGATCCAAGAGACCCAGTACTTC.

CDR3 sequence reads: CASSLGTGRAHEQYF. DNA of the CDR3: TGTGCCAGCAGCTTAGGAACCGGCAGGGCCCACGAGCAGTACTTC. The rearrangement links TRBV11-3 to TRBJ2-7; possibly TRBD1 for D (5 bases). CDR1 and CDR2 from the germline V gene are SGHNT and YENEEA. The CDR3 runs 15 residues. V shed 1 base and J shed 5 bases, with 15 bases lying between them.

The chain is built from TRBV6-5 and TRBJ1-1; TRBD1 might be the D (5 bases). This CDR3 is built from 12 residues. Looked up from germline, CDR1 is MNHEY and CDR2 is SVGAGI. The ends were cut back, 5 bases at V and 6 bases at J, with 10 bases in the middle. CDR3 coding DNA: TGTGCCAGCAGTCCCACAGGCGCTGAAGCTTTCTTT. Protein product: CASSPTGAEAFF.

The chain couples TRBV6-1 to TRBJ1-2; D gene unclear. The germline V and J ends were trimmed by 3 bases and 8 bases, with 13 bases remaining between them. The germline CDR1 and CDR2 sequences are MNHNS and SASEGT. This CDR3 spans 13 amino acids. The CDR3 sequence: CASSEGRQLGYTF. The CDR3 coding sequence is TGTGCCAGCAGTGAGGGCAGGCAGCTGGGCTACACCTTC.

The chain links TRBV2 to TRBJ2-3, with TRBD1 as a possible D gene (6 bases). CDR3 length: 14 amino acids. Trimming stripped 2 bases from V and 0 bases from J, with 6 bases between. In germline, CDR1 is SNHLY, CDR2 FYNNEI. The CDR3 region has the DNA TGTGCCAGCAGTGAACAGGGGAGCACAGATACGCAGTATTTT. Translated: CASSEQGSTDTQYF.

The chain employs TRBV27 and TRBJ1-1; 7 nucleotides align to TRBD1. Per germline, CDR1 MNHEY and CDR2 SMNVEV (reference sequence). The V gene end was trimmed by 6 bases and the J gene end by 7 bases; junction bases not matched to a gene: 8. The length of the CDR3 is 13 residues. Here the CDR3 reads CASRRQGRNEAFF. DNA for the CDR3: TGTGCCAGCAGAAGACAGGGAAGGAATGAAGCTTTCTTT.

This clone was picked up one time. This chain links TRBV2 with TRBJ1-6, with D possibly matching TRBD1 (5 bases). The germline V gene has CDR1 SNHLY and CDR2 FYNNEI. This CDR3 is built from 17 residues. Trimming stripped 4 bases from V and 0 bases from J, with 13 bases between. The CDR3 DNA sequence: TGTGCCAGCAGTGGGGGGTCGGGGGGCTCCTATAATTCACCCCTCCACTTT. It specifies CASSGGSGGSYNSPLHF.

DNA of the CDR3: TGTGCCAGCAGCCCAAGGACTAGCGGGGGGGCCGGAGATACGCAGTATTTT. Its translation is CASSPRTSGGAGDTQYF. The chain couples TRBV7-2 to TRBJ2-3, with TRBD2 matching 15 bases. The CDR3 is made up of 17 amino acids. Germline CDR1 SGHTA, CDR2 FQGNSA. The junction had 8 bases not matched to a gene; V was cut back by 5 bases and J by 5 bases.

The rearrangement joins TRBV27 to TRBJ2-3; D possibly corresponds to TRBD1 (6 bases). The CDR3 extends over 15 amino acids. V lost 2 bases, J lost 4 bases, and 13 bases lay in between. Germline V gene data show CDR1 as MNHEY and CDR2 as SMNVEV (reference sequence). The chain's CDR3 is CASSLLGARADTQYF. DNA for the CDR3: TGTGCCAGCAGTTTACTGGGGGCGCGTGCAGATACGCAGTATTTT.